This TCR beta chain is drawn from a study of cytomegalovirus exposure and HLA in healthy donors. Study context: An early data release held tens of millions of unique TCRs from HLA-typed donors. Study observations and caveats: Generally TCR sequences proved uncommon, though certain public TCRs appeared in numerous donors.

V lost 8 bases and J 2 bases, leaving 12 bases between the germline ends. The CDR3 spans 13 residues. Germline V gene data show CDR1 as MNHNS and CDR2 as SASEGT. Remarks on this clone: Its antigen is still unknown.

Both 60 Vbeta primers and 13 Jbeta primers went into the PCR. Assay used: immunoSEQ multiplex PCR; TCRdb lists only in-frame clones, some missing. The table shows 100,000 to 150,000 clones, with 80% occurring only once. The clonotype was recovered from a man aged 25-45 years in good health and CMV-seropositive. The chain couples TRBV6-1 to TRBJ1-1, with unresolved D. Sequenced input: PBMCs. CDR3 nucleotides: TGTGCCAGCGGCGCGGTCTTAAACACTGAAGCTTTCTTT. This gives the protein CASGAVLNTEAFF.